Following are 25 T cell receptor beta chains from one sample sequenced in a study of blood T cell repertoires in COVID-19. The method was immunoSEQ multiplex PCR; TCRdb's version includes in-frame clones alone and lacks a portion of them. This sample has 110,000 to 150,000 clones, with around 89% found just once. What was sequenced was peripheral blood. These receptors all stem from a man in his fifties or sixties with active or convalescent COVID-19.

This clone has only one observation. This chain joins TRBV28 and TRBJ1-2; possibly TRBD1 for D (5 bases). The CDR3 is 14 amino acids. Looked up from germline, CDR1 is MDHEN and CDR2 is SYDVKM. Trimming took 2 bases from V and 6 from J, leaving 13 bases between them. For the CDR3, the DNA is TGTGCCAGCAGTTTACAGGGTTGGGCGGATGGCTACACCTTC. Protein product: CASSLQGWADGYTF.

The CDR3 DNA reads as TGTGCCAGCAGCGTATCAATCGGGACAGCCGACGAGCAGTACTTC. It codes for CASSVSIGTADEQYF. V gene TRBV9 combines with J gene TRBJ2-7, with TRBD1 matching 7 bases. The CDR3 contains 15 residues. With V trimmed by 1 base and J by 5 bases, 9 bases remained unmatched. Germline V CDR1 and CDR2: SGDLS, YYNGEE.

The genes are TRBV11-2 and TRBJ2-1; 10 nucleotides match TRBD1. CDR3 length equals 16 residues. From germline, CDR1 is SGHAT and CDR2 FQNNGV. The J segment lost 5 bases and the V segment lost 5 bases, leaving 9 bases of the junction unmatched. This CDR3 is CASSTLTGGYNNEQFF. As DNA, the CDR3 is TGTGCCAGCAGCACCCTGACAGGGGGCTATAACAATGAGCAGTTCTTC.

This chain uses TRBV7-9 with TRBJ2-1; maybe TRBD2 (6 bases). Germline values: CDR1 SEHNR, CDR2 FQNEAQ (reference sequence). The CDR3 spans 12 residues. V lost 9 bases and J lost 8, with 14 bases in between. CDR3 region: CARDGGGDEQFF. As DNA, the CDR3 is TGTGCCAGGGACGGGGGAGGTGATGAGCAGTTCTTC.

The chain links TRBV5-6 to TRBJ1-4, with TRBD1 identical over 10 bases. Trimming took 3 bases from V and 0 from J; bases not matched to a gene: 5. The CDR3 contains 17 residues. Looked up from germline, CDR1 is SGHDT and CDR2 is YYEEEE. The CDR3 protein is CASSSAGQGSTNEKLFF. The CDR3 bases are TGTGCCAGCAGCTCGGCGGGACAGGGGTCAACTAATGAAAAACTGTTTTTT.

This clone was counted only a few times. V and J are TRBV4-1 and TRBJ1-3; TRBD1 might be the D (5 bases). Germline loops: CDR1 MGHRA, CDR2 YSYEKL. Trimming removed 1 base from V and 1 base from J, with 14 bases in between. This CDR3 region has 17 residues. The CDR3 nucleotides are TGCGCCAGCAGCCAAGCCCCGGACCAGGGATCTGGAAACACCATATATTTT. Encoded protein: CASSQAPDQGSGNTIYF.

The CDR3 DNA reads as TGTGCCAGCAGTTTTCAGGGAGGAGAGACCCAGTACTTC. This encodes CASSFQGGETQYF. V gene TRBV12-3 or TRBV12-4 combines with J gene TRBJ2-5; D perhaps matches TRBD2 (6 bases). This CDR3 region has 13 residues. V dropped 3 bases and J dropped 4 bases, with 9 bases sitting between them.

This clone came up a few times. V usage is TRBV3-1 (or the pseudogene TRBV3-2) and J usage is TRBJ1-6, with D unresolved. This CDR3 is built from 14 residues. V dropped 4 bases and J dropped 10 bases, with 14 bases sitting between them. From germline, CDR1 is LGHDT and CDR2 YNNKEL (reference sequence). CDR3: CASSPLSGGSPLHF. In DNA, the CDR3 is TGTGCCAGCAGCCCGTTGTCTGGCGGGTCACCCCTCCACTTT.

The genes are TRBV7-2 and TRBJ2-7; TRBD2 might be the D (6 bases). Per the germline V gene, CDR1 is SGHTA and CDR2 is FQGNSA. CDR3 size: 14 residues. Trimming removed 0 bases at V and 2 bases at J, with 8 bases between. The CDR3 bases are TGTGCCAGCAGCTTAGCGGGACTTACCTACGAGCAGTACTTC. It yields the protein CASSLAGLTYEQYF.

The chain carries TRBV14 and TRBJ2-2; D unclear. CDR1 is SGHDN, CDR2 FVKESK, per germline. This CDR3 has 17 residues. Trimming cost V 5 bases and J 0 bases, with 16 bases left between them. CDR3 region: CASSFLRGRSNTGELFF. The CDR3 nucleotides read TGTGCCAGCAGCTTTCTTCGAGGCAGATCGAACACCGGGGAGCTGTTTTTT.

This chain connects TRBV27 to TRBJ2-3, with D possibly being TRBD2 (6 bases). Germline V gene sequence: CDR1 MNHEY, CDR2 SMNVEV (reference sequence). Between the trimmed V and J ends, which lost 8 bases and 2 bases, there was a span of 14 bases. This CDR3 region has 14 residues. The CDR3: CASAWRDPTDTQYF. In nucleotides, the CDR3 is TGTGCCAGCGCATGGCGGGACCCCACAGATACGCAGTATTTT.

The chain combines TRBV4-3 with TRBJ1-6, with 8 bases matching TRBD1. The CDR3 runs 16 residues. Germline CDR1 LGHNA, CDR2 YSLEER. The V gene end was trimmed by 4 bases and the J gene end by 5 bases; junction bases not matched to a gene: 7. The CDR3 here is CASSRAQGVNNSPLHF. As DNA, the CDR3 is TGCGCCAGCAGCCGGGCACAGGGGGTCAATAATTCACCCCTCCACTTT.

The chain uses TRBV19 and TRBJ1-1; the D gene is possibly TRBD1 (5 bases). The CDR3 is made up of 12 amino acids. Trimming shortened V by 8 bases and J by 6 bases, and 13 bases separated the two germline ends. Germline V gene lookup returns CDR1 LNHDA and CDR2 SQIVND (reference sequence). Here the CDR3 reads CASSGGWAEAFF. CDR3 nucleotide sequence: TGTGCCAGTTCCGGGGGGTGGGCTGAAGCTTTCTTT.

This clone was seen only once. CDR3 coding DNA: TGTGCCAGTAGTATCTGGGGAGTGAGTCATGGCTACACCTTC. It yields the protein CASSIWGVSHGYTF. The chain is built from TRBV19 and TRBJ1-2, with D unclear. The CDR3 loop spans 14 amino acids. Trimming shortened V by 3 bases and J by 6 bases, and 14 bases separated the two germline ends. Per the germline V gene, CDR1 is LNHDA and CDR2 is SQIVND (reference sequence).

The CDR3 DNA is TGTGCCAGCTCACTAACGAACACCGGGGAGCTGTTTTTT. Its translation: CASSLTNTGELFF. The chain carries TRBV18 and TRBJ2-2; D is uncertain. The CDR3 is made up of 13 amino acids. CDR1 is KGHSH and CDR2 is LQKENI in the germline V gene. The V end was cut by 4 bases, the J end by 0 bases, with 3 bases between. Complete variable domain (other parts from reference TRBV18 and TRBJ2-2): NAGVMQNPRHLVRRRGQEARLRCSPMKGHSHVYWYRQLPEEGLKFMVYLQKENIIDESGMPKERFSAEFPKEGPSILRIQQVVRGDSAAYFCASSLTNTGELFFGEGSRLTVL.

The V call is TRBV10-3, the J call TRBJ2-1; 9 bases match TRBD1. Germline values: CDR1 ENHRY, CDR2 SYGVKD. The V and J ends lost 4 bases and 7 bases, in that order; junction bases with no gene match: 5. CDR3 length: 14 residues. The CDR3, as DNA: TGTGCCATCAGTGGGACAGGGGCGATTAATGAGCAGTTCTTC. Translating it yields CAISGTGAINEQFF.

This clone was picked up a small number of times. The chain links TRBV7-2 to TRBJ1-5; D is unclear. Germline V CDR1 and CDR2: SGHTA, FQGNSA. Trimming stripped 1 base from V and 1 base from J, with 8 bases between. This CDR3 spans 15 amino acids. DNA of the CDR3: TGTGCCAGCAGCTTAGTAAGCGGGAGCAATCAGCCCCAGCATTTT. This gives the protein CASSLVSGSNQPQHF.

This chain links TRBV12-3 or TRBV12-4 with TRBJ1-1; D is undetermined. The CDR3 is made up of 12 amino acids. V shed 1 base and J shed 3 bases, with 3 bases lying between them. The CDR3 protein is CASSLVDTEAFF. The CDR3 nucleotides read TGTGCCAGCAGTTTAGTAGACACTGAAGCTTTCTTT.

The chain is built from TRBV4-3 and TRBJ1-2; 11 bases are shared with TRBD1. V was clipped by 4 bases and J by 7 bases; unmatched bases: 14. The CDR3 has 17 amino acids. In germline, CDR1 is LGHNA, CDR2 YSLEER. The CDR3 DNA sequence: TGCGCCAGCAGCCGATACTCCTCAGGACAGGGGGCAAGTGGCTACACCTTC. It yields the protein CASSRYSSGQGASGYTF.

The rearrangement joins TRBV6-2 or TRBV6-3 to TRBJ1-2; TRBD1 agrees at 7 bases. The V gene's germline CDR1 is MNHEY and CDR2 SVGEGT. This CDR3 is built from 15 residues. After removal of 2 bases from V and 2 bases from J, the junction contained 5 bases not matched to a gene. This CDR3 is CASSYTRGENYGYTF. The CDR3 coding sequence is TGTGCCAGCAGTTACACCAGGGGGGAGAACTATGGCTACACCTTC.

V and J are TRBV27 and TRBJ2-5, with 7 positions matching TRBD1. CDR1 MNHEY and CDR2 SMNVEV come from the germline V gene (reference sequence). CDR3 length: 14 residues. J gave up 2 bases and V 5 bases, and 5 bases lay outside the gene matches. The CDR3 loop is CASSTDREQETQYF. The CDR3 DNA is TGTGCCAGCAGTACCGACAGGGAACAAGAGACCCAGTACTTC.

The gene calls are TRBV28 and TRBJ1-1; D is unclear. Germline values: CDR1 MDHEN, CDR2 SYDVKM. V was clipped by 4 bases and J by 5 bases, with 17 bases between them. The CDR3 has 15 residues. The DNA for the CDR3 is TGTGCCAGCAGTTACAGAAACCCCCCGGGGACTGAAGCTTTCTTT. Translating it yields CASSYRNPPGTEAFF.

The genes are TRBV7-2 and TRBJ1-6; tentatively, D is TRBD1 (5 bases). The CDR3 consists of 14 residues. V was pared by 3 bases and J by 5 bases, with 8 bases between. Per the germline V gene, CDR1 is SGHTA and CDR2 is FQGNSA. The CDR3 loop reads CASSLQGDNSPLHF. The CDR3 nucleotides are TGTGCCAGCAGCTTGCAGGGCGATAATTCACCCCTCCACTTT.

The V gene is TRBV21-1, the J gene TRBJ2-7; TRBD2, the D gene given by the table, was not confirmed from the DNA. TRBV21-1 is a listed pseudogene. The CDR3 has 12 amino acids. CDR3 bases: TGTGCCAGCAGCCCGACGGGTTACGAGCAGTACTTC. This codes for CASSPTGYEQYF.

This chain connects TRBV7-2 to TRBJ1-5; D is uncertain. This CDR3 has 16 amino acids. Trimming shortened V by 2 bases and J by 0 bases, and 11 bases separated the two germline ends. The germline V gene encodes CDR1 SGHTA and CDR2 FQGNSA. CDR3 nucleotides: TGTGCCAGCAGCTTATATCGCAGTGGTAGCAATCAGCCCCAGCATTTT. As protein: CASSLYRSGSNQPQHF.